This T cell receptor (beta chain) emerged from a study of CD8+ T cells in alopecia areata. Study-wide findings and caveats: Researchers reported that TCR sharing among patients proved less clear than in mice, possibly HLA-linked.

Extraction of RNA preceded its reverse transcription into cDNA, which served as the sequencing template. Produced via immunoSEQ multiplex PCR; TCRdb's table is partial and in-frame only. The sample lists some 150,000 clones; more than 55% were seen once. The V and J ends lost 5 bases and 7 bases respectively, with 15 bases between them. CDR1 is MGHRA, CDR2 YSYEKL, per germline. This CDR3 is built from 14 residues. This clone was detected ten times or more. Its antigen is as yet unknown. The TCR originated in a human donor in good health. Sequenced sample: CD8+ T cells sorted from blood. This rearrangement joins TRBV4-1 to TRBJ2-1, with D perhaps matching TRBD1 or TRBD2 (7 bases each). The chain's CDR3 is CASSRQGEGNEQFF. The CDR3 nucleotides read TGCGCCAGCAGCAGGCAGGGGGAGGGTAATGAGCAGTTCTTC.